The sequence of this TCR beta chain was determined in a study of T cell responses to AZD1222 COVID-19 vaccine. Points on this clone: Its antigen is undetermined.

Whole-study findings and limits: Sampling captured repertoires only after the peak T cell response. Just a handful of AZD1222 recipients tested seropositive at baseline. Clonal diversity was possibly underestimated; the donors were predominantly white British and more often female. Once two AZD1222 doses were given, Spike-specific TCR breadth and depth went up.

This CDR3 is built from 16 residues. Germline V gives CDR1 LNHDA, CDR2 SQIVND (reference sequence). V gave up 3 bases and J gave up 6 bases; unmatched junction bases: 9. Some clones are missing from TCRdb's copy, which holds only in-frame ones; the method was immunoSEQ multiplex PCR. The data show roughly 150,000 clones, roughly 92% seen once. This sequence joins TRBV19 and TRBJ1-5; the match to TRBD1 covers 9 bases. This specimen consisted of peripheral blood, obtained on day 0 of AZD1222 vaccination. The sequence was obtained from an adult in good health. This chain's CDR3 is CASSMIEDRGFQPQHF. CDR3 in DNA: TGTGCCAGTAGTATGATCGAGGACAGGGGATTTCAGCCCCAGCATTTT.